This is a list of T cell receptor beta chains from one sample in a study of T and B cells in COVID-19 patients. TCRdb reprocessed the multiplex PCR reads via MiXCR and lists one record per CDR3 protein. The sample has fewer than 15,000 distinct CDR3 sequences, about 25% seen once. The specimen was blood. These receptors were collected from a human donor who had recovered from COVID-19. CDR3s include the opening cysteine and the closing phenylalanine or tryptophan. A D gene is named only where the DNA matches it firmly. The size field is filled for only some rows; it gives once, few, many or a size class.

v_gene	abundance	d_gene	j_gene	CDR3aa	CDR3nt
TRBV6-5	many	NA	TRBJ1-5	CASSHGHQPQHF	TGTGCCAGCAGCCACGGTCATCAGCCCCAGCATTTT
TRBV30	many	NA	TRBJ1-2	CALNWGGNYGYTF	TGTGCGCTAAATTGGGGGGGTAACTATGGCTACACCTTC
TRBV20-1	NA	TRBD1	TRBJ1-1	CSAKTGGMNTEAFF	TGCAGTGCTAAAACAGGGGGGATGAACACTGAAGCTTTCTTT
TRBV6-5	NA	TRBD1	TRBJ2-7	CASSSPGTGFEQYF	TGTGCCAGCAGTTCCCCCGGGACAGGGTTCGAGCAGTACTTC
TRBV30	NA	TRBD1	TRBJ2-7	CAWSPEQGNEQYF	TGTGCCTGGAGTCCCGAACAGGGGAATGAGCAGTACTTC
TRBV5-6	few	NA	TRBJ1-2	CASNPNERSSRFYGYTF	TGTGCCAGCAACCCCAACGAAAGGTCCAGCAGATTCTATGGCTACACCTTC
TRBV7-6	few	TRBD1	TRBJ1-4	CASSLGTGEAEKLFF	TGTGCCAGCAGCTTAGGTACAGGGGAGGCGGAAAAACTGTTTTTT
TRBV12-3/TRBV12-4	few	TRBD1	TRBJ2-5	CASSPPTDRVEEETQYF	TGTGCCAGCAGTCCTCCAACTGACAGGGTCGAGGAAGAGACCCAGTACTTC
TRBV15	NA	TRBD2	TRBJ2-3	CATSRKTSGRTDTQYF	TGTGCCACCAGCCGAAAGACTAGCGGACGCACAGATACGCAGTATTTT
TRBV11-1	medium-sized	NA	TRBJ2-5	CASSFEGRSPETQYF	TGTGCCAGCAGCTTCGAGGGACGGAGCCCCGAGACCCAGTACTTC
TRBV7-2	NA	TRBD2	TRBJ2-3	CASSPGGGRQDTQYF	TGTGCCAGCAGCCCGGGGGGGGGGAGGCAAGATACGCAGTATTTT
TRBV5-6	NA	TRBD2	TRBJ2-7	CASSLEGESGIYEQYF	TGCGCCAGCAGCTTGGAGGGAGAGAGCGGGATTTACGAGCAGTACTTC
TRBV6-5	medium-sized	TRBD1	TRBJ2-1	CASSEDRGGNNEQFF	TGTGCCAGCAGTGAGGACAGGGGCGGAAACAATGAGCAGTTCTTC
TRBV20-1	NA	NA	TRBJ2-1	CSARVGMNEQFF	TGCAGTGCTAGAGTTGGGATGAATGAGCAGTTCTTC
TRBV19	NA	NA	TRBJ2-6	CASSITGSGANVLTF	TGTGCCAGTAGTATCACGGGCTCTGGGGCCAACGTCCTGACTTTC
TRBV30	medium-sized	NA	TRBJ2-7	CAWSGGAHNEQYF	TGTGCCTGGAGTGGGGGGGCGCATAACGAGCAGTACTTC
TRBV5-1	NA	NA	TRBJ2-4	CASSLGTLAKNIQYF	TGCGCCAGCAGCTTAGGGACGCTAGCCAAAAACATTCAGTACTTC
TRBV6-4	NA	NA	TRBJ1-5	CASSDQGGNQPQHF	TGTGCCAGCAGTGACCAGGGAGGAAACCAGCCCCAGCATTTT
TRBV5-4	many	TRBD2	TRBJ2-3	CASSLGGSGSTDTQYF	TGTGCCAGCAGCCTCGGTGGTAGCGGGAGCACAGATACGCAGTATTTT
TRBV24-1	few	NA	TRBJ2-5	CATSDGRETQYF	TGTGCCACCAGTGATGGCCGAGAGACCCAGTACTTC
TRBV19	medium-sized	NA	TRBJ2-1	CASSMFSVGDEQFF	TGTGCCAGTAGTATGTTTAGCGTCGGAGATGAGCAGTTCTTC
TRBV19	many	NA	TRBJ1-1	CASSIVFSSGEAFF	TGTGCCAGTAGTATAGTTTTCAGCTCTGGGGAAGCTTTCTTT
TRBV7-9	NA	NA	TRBJ1-5	CASSLVSNNQPQHF	TGTGCCAGCAGCCTAGTCAGCAACAATCAGCCCCAGCATTTT
TRBV21-1	NA	NA	TRBJ1-3	CASSKGDGASGNTIYF	TGTGCCAGCAGCAAAGGCGACGGGGCCTCTGGAAACACCATATATTTT
TRBV20-1	NA	TRBD2	TRBJ2-3	CSARTGLARDTQYF	TGCAGTGCTAGAACGGGACTAGCCCGGGATACGCAGTATTTT
TRBV19	medium-sized	NA	TRBJ1-3	CASSPPDRNTIYF	TGTGCCAGTAGTCCTCCGGACCGGAACACCATATATTTT
TRBV6-5	NA	NA	TRBJ2-1	CASSYGGEQFF	TGTGCCAGCAGTTACGGCGGCGAGCAGTTCTTC
TRBV6-5	medium-sized	TRBD1	TRBJ2-1	CASSLTGGTTNEQFF	TGTGCCAGCAGTTTAACAGGGGGCACTACCAATGAGCAGTTCTTC
TRBV19	NA	NA	TRBJ1-1	CASSIGGGNTEAFF	TGTGCCAGTAGTATTGGCGGGGGCAACACTGAAGCTTTCTTT
TRBV19	once	TRBD1	TRBJ2-2	CASSYRGRNTGELFF	TGTGCCAGTAGTTACAGGGGGCGGAACACCGGGGAGCTGTTTTTT
TRBV6-5	medium-sized	NA	TRBJ1-5	CASSYGRNQPQHF	TGTGCCAGCAGTTACGGAAGGAATCAGCCCCAGCATTTT
TRBV27	medium-sized	NA	TRBJ2-7	CASSPPSRGYYEQYF	TGTGCCAGCAGTCCCCCATCTCGCGGGTACTACGAGCAGTACTTC
TRBV6-5	NA	TRBD2	TRBJ2-1	CASSPGGGPNEQFF	TGTGCCAGCAGCCCCGGGGGGGGGCCGAATGAGCAGTTCTTC
TRBV6-5	NA	TRBD2	TRBJ2-1	CASRLGRTSGRAGQFF	TGTGCCAGCAGACTAGGGAGGACTAGCGGGAGGGCCGGGCAGTTCTTC
TRBV6-6	many	NA	TRBJ1-5	CASSLDTKGPQHF	TGTGCCAGCAGTCTGGACACAAAGGGGCCCCAGCATTTT
TRBV5-6	many	TRBD1	TRBJ1-3	CASSPTGGGSGNTIYF	TGTGCCAGCAGCCCGACAGGGGGTGGCTCTGGAAACACCATATATTTT
TRBV30	medium-sized	NA	TRBJ1-2	CACPGGHYGYTF	TGTGCCTGCCCTGGGGGGCATTATGGCTACACCTTC
TRBV27	many	NA	TRBJ2-5	CASRDSSEWAQYF	TGTGCCAGCAGGGACTCCTCCGAGTGGGCCCAGTACTTC
TRBV7-6	few	TRBD2	TRBJ2-7	CASSPTGGEEQYF	TGTGCCAGCAGCCCGACCGGGGGGGAAGAGCAGTACTTC
TRBV5-6	few	NA	TRBJ1-2	CASSLTGGYTF	TGTGCCAGCAGCCTCACAGGCGGCTACACCTTC
TRBV18	many	NA	TRBJ2-7	CASSPDRQYEQYF	TGTGCCAGCTCACCGGACAGACAGTACGAGCAGTACTTC
TRBV14	NA	NA	TRBJ2-7	CASSHTLLGEQYF	TGTGCCAGCAGCCACACGCTCTTAGGCGAGCAGTACTTC
TRBV7-2	few	NA	TRBJ1-2	CASSLAPSPVGYTF	TGTGCCAGCAGCCTGGCCCCCAGCCCGGTTGGCTACACCTTC
TRBV5-4	NA	NA	TRBJ1-2	CASSPIDGFYGYTF	TGTGCCAGCAGCCCTATAGACGGATTCTATGGCTACACCTTC
TRBV7-6	NA	NA	TRBJ1-4	CASSLFSSTNKKLFF	TGTGCCAGCAGCTTATTCTCCAGCACTAATAAAAAACTGTTTTTT
TRBV2	NA	NA	TRBJ2-2	CASRTDTNTGELFF	TGTGCCAGCAGGACAGATACGAACACCGGGGAGCTGTTTTTT
TRBV5-6	NA	TRBD2	TRBJ2-5	CAGSLELAGGPQETQYF	TGTGCCGGCAGCTTGGAACTAGCGGGGGGGCCCCAGGAGACCCAGTACTTC
TRBV6-1	few	NA	TRBJ1-5	CASTAPGEGNQPQHF	TGTGCCAGCACTGCTCCGGGGGAGGGCAATCAGCCCCAGCATTTT
TRBV6-2/TRBV6-3	NA	NA	TRBJ1-1	CASSDQRSTGTEAFF	TGTGCCAGCAGTGATCAAAGGTCGACGGGGACTGAAGCTTTCTTT
TRBV7-2	NA	TRBD1	TRBJ1-2	CASSPKLGQASNYGYTF	TGTGCCAGCAGCCCTAAGCTGGGACAGGCTTCTAACTATGGCTACACCTTC
TRBV28	NA	NA	TRBJ2-2	CASSFGSHTGELFF	TGTGCCAGCAGTTTTGGCAGCCACACCGGGGAGCTGTTTTTT
TRBV6-2/TRBV6-3	medium-sized	NA	TRBJ2-7	CASSPSAEPYEQYF	TGTGCCAGCAGCCCTAGCGCCGAACCTTACGAGCAGTACTTC
TRBV6-1	medium-sized	TRBD1	TRBJ2-2	CASMPPQGLDGELFF	TGTGCCAGCATGCCCCCACAGGGGTTGGACGGGGAGCTGTTTTTT